The source of this T cell receptor beta chain is a study of post-analysis software for immune sequencing data (dated by TCRdb to 2015 to 2017). Broadly, across the study: Recorded disease courses included relapsing-remitting, secondary progressive and progressive-relapsing multiple sclerosis, with some patients lacking subtype annotation. The multiple sclerosis patient repertoires were compared with around ten previously published healthy control repertoires from donors aged roughly 6 to 25 years. A subset of samples was prepared in parallel using single-end sample barcoding, then pooled and co-amplified after Illumina adapter ligation.

The full study reports these points: Normalized Chao1 diversity was significantly lower in multiple sclerosis patients than controls, suggesting substantial peripheral T-cell clonal expansion. The multiple sclerosis patient group was slightly younger than the control group. Direct clustering with F measure revealed strong co-clustering of samples prepared in the same batch, which led to a batch-effect correction.

A single count supports this clonotype. Its antigen remains undetermined. Base qualities are not at hand, and no much larger clone is one base apart. Library generation was performed with PCR. The instrument given in TCRdb is Illumina HiSeq 2500. To reduce PCR and sequencing biases, unique molecular identifiers were incorporated into the TCR beta cDNA libraries. About 0.5 million cDNA molecules were obtained for every 1 to 10 million input T cells, so each molecule roughly corresponded to one T cell. Patient libraries were prepared and sequenced with the same protocol used for the earlier healthy control dataset. Samples belonging to the same batch were prepared together, multiplexed and sequenced on a shared HiSeq lane. The original methods were these. MIGEC was used to process the raw barcoded reads, and molecular identifier groups with only a single read were discarded before consensus assembly and CDR3 extraction. Clonotype tables were post-analysed with VDJtools, and diversity was normalized by down-sampling all datasets to the smallest sample size. Repertoire overlap clustering matched CDR3 amino acid but not nucleotide sequences to correct batch-related cross-sample contamination. Starting from the raw public reads, TCRdb applied fastp trimming at Q25, assembled clones with MiXCR and retained in-frame beta chains. CDR3 protein duplicates are merged, each entry listing the most common genes and DNA. TCRdb, rather than the study authors, made the V and J calls. The sample data list about 820,000 distinct CDR3 sequences, and roughly 50% of these were observed just once. The leading ten clones occupy approximately 4.5% of the sample.

TCR beta repertoires were profiled from peripheral blood of more than ten young patients with multiple sclerosis to demonstrate the VDJtools post-analysis software. The patients with multiple sclerosis were children and adolescents between roughly 6 and 15 years of age. Sequenced material: blood. The sequence was collected from a girl between 5 and 17 years old with multiple sclerosis.

CDR3 reads: CSARDTFSYEQYF. Here is the DNA: TGCAGTGCCCGGGACACCTTCTCCTACGAGCAGTACTTC. Here the chain combines TRBV20-1 and TRBJ2-7, with a tentative D gene TRBD1 over 6 matching bases. Looking up the germline V gene (reference sequence) yields CDR1 DFQATT and CDR2 SNEGSKA. The CDR3 measures 13 amino acids from cysteine to phenylalanine. Just CDR3 DNA is preserved here, 39 bases in frame from base 1. At the junction V is shortened by 6 bases and J by 0 bases, with 12 bases in between.